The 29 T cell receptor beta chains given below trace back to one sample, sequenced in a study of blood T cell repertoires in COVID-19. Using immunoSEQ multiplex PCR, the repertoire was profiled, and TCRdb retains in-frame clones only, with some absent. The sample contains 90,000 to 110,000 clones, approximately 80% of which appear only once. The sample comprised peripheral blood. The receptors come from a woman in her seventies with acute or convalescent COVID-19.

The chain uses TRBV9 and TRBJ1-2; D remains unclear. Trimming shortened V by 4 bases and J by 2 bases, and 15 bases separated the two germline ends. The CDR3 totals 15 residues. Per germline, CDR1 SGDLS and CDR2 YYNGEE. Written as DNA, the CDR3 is TGTGCCAGCAGCCCAACAGTAGGTTTAAACTATGGCTACACCTTC. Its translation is CASSPTVGLNYGYTF.

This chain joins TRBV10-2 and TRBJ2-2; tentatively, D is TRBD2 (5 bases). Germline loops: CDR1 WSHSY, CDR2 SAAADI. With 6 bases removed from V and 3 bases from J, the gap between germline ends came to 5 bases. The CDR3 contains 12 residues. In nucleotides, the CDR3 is TGCGCCAGCAGGGACTACACCGGGGAGCTGTTTTTT. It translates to CASRDYTGELFF.

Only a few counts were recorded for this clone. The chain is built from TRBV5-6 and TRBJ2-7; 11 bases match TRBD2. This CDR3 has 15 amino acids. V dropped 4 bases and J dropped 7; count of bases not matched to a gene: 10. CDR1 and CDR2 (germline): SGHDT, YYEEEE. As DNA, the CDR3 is TGTGCCAGCAGCGGTAGCGGGAGGGCCGTGGGGGAGCAGTACTTC. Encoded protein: CASSGSGRAVGEQYF.

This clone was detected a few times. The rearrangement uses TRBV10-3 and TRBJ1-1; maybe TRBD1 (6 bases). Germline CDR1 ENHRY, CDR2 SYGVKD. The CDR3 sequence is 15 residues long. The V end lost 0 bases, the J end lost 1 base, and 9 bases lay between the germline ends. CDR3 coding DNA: TGTGCCATCAGTGAGTCCCAGACAGGGAACACTGAAGCTTTCTTT. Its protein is CAISESQTGNTEAFF.

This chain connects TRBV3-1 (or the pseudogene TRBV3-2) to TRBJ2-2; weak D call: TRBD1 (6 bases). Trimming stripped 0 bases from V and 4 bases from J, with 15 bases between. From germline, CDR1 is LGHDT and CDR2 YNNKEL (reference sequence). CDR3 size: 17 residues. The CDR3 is CASSQDMSHRVTGELFF. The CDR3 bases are TGTGCCAGCAGCCAAGATATGTCCCACAGGGTCACCGGGGAGCTGTTTTTT.

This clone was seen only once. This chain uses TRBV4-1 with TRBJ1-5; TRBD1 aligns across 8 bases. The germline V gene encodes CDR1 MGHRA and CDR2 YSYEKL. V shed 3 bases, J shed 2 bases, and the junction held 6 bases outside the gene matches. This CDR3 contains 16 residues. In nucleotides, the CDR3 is TGCGCCAGCAGCCAGGGAGGACAGGGACGCAATCAGCCCCAGCATTTT. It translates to CASSQGGQGRNQPQHF.

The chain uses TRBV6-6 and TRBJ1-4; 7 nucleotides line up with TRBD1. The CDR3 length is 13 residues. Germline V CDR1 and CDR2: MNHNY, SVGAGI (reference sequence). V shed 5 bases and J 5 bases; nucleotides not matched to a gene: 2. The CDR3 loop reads CASSQQGNEKLFF. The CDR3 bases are TGTGCCAGCAGTCAACAGGGGAATGAAAAACTGTTTTTT.

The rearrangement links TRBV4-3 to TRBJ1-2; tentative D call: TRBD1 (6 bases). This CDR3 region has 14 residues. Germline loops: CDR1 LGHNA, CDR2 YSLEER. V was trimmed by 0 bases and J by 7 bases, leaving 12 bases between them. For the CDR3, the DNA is TGCGCCAGCAGCCAAGATGCAGGGGCGGGTGGCTACACCTTC. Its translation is CASSQDAGAGGYTF.

CDR3 region: CASRYSGANTGELFF. The CDR3 nucleotides read TGTGCCAGCAGATATAGCGGGGCGAACACCGGGGAGCTGTTTTTT. The chain combines TRBV7-6 with TRBJ2-2; 8 bases line up with TRBD2. The CDR3 runs to 15 residues. Germline CDR1 is SGHVS and CDR2 is FNYEAQ. The J segment lost 0 bases and the V segment lost 6 bases, leaving 3 bases of the junction unmatched.

CDR3 sequence (DNA): TGTGCCAGGTGTTTCGTCCCGACTAGCAGGTCCTACAATGAGCAGTTCTTC. Translation: CARCFVPTSRSYNEQFF. V gene TRBV27 combines with J gene TRBJ2-1; 7 bases are a match to TRBD2. With 9 bases clipped from V and 1 base from J, the junction kept 15 bases outside the gene matches. The CDR3 contains 17 residues. Germline V gene lookup returns CDR1 MNHEY and CDR2 SMNVEV (reference sequence).

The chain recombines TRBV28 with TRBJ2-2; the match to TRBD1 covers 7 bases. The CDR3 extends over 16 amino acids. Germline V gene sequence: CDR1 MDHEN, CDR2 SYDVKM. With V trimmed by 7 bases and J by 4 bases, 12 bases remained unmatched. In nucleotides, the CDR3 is TGTGCCAGCACCGGGGCCTGGGACAGATCCACCGGGGAGCTGTTTTTT. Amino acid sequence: CASTGAWDRSTGELFF.

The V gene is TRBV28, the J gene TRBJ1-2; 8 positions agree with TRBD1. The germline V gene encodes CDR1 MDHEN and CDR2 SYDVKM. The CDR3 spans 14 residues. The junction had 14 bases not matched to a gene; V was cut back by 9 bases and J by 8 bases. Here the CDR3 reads CASSWFGRGLGYTF. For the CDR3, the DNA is TGTGCCAGTTCCTGGTTTGGCAGGGGGCTCGGCTACACCTTC.

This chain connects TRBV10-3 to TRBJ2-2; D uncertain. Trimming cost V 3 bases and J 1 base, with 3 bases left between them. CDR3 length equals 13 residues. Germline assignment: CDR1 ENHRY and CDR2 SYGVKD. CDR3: CAISEQNTGELFF. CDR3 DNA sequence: TGTGCCATCAGTGAACAGAACACCGGGGAGCTGTTTTTT.

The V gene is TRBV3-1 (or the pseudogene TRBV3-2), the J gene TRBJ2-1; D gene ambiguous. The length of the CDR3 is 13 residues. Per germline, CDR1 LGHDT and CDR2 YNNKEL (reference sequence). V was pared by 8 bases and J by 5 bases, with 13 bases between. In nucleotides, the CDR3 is TGTGCCAGCGGCCGGTCTACTGACAATGAGCAGTTCTTC. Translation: CASGRSTDNEQFF.

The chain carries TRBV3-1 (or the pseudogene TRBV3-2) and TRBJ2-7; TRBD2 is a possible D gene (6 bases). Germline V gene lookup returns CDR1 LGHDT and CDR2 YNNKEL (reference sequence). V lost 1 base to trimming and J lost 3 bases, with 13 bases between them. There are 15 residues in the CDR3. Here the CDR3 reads CASSQGFGGNYEQYF. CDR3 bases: TGTGCCAGCAGCCAAGGGTTTGGGGGGAACTACGAGCAGTACTTC.

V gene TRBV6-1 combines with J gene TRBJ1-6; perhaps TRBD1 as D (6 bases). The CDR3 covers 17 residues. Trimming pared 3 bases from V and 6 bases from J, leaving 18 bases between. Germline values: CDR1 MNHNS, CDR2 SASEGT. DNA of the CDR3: TGTGCCAGCAGTGATCCCGCCCCGGGACACGCTAATTCACCCCTCCACTTT. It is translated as CASSDPAPGHANSPLHF.

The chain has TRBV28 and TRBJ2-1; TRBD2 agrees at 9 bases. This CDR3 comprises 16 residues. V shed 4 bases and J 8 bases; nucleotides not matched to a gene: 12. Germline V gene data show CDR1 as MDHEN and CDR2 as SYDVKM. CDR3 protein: CASSSSIAGDRYEQFF. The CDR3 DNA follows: TGTGCCAGCAGTTCCTCGATAGCGGGAGATCGCTATGAGCAGTTCTTC.

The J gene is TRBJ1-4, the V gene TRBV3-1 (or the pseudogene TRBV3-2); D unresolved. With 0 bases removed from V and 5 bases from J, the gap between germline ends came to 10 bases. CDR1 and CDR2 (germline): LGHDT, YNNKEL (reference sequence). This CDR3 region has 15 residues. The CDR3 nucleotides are TGTGCCAGCAGCCAAGAATACAGCCTGAATGAAAAACTGTTTTTT. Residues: CASSQEYSLNEKLFF.

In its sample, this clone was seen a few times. CDR3 amino acids: CAWRHGDRAAGSPLHF. The CDR3 region has the DNA TGTGCCTGGAGACACGGAGACAGGGCTGCGGGTTCACCCCTCCACTTT. V and J are TRBV30 and TRBJ1-6; 7 nucleotides align to TRBD1. The germline V gene has CDR1 GTSNPN and CDR2 SVGIG (reference sequence). Trimming at V came to 3 bases and at J to 9 bases, leaving 14 bases not matched to a gene. The CDR3 loop spans 16 amino acids.

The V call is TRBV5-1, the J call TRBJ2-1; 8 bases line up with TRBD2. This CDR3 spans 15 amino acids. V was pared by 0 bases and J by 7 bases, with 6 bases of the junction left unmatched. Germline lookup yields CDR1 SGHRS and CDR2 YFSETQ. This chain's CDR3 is CASSLGSSGQNEQFF. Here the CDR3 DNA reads TGCGCCAGCAGCTTGGGGTCTAGCGGGCAGAATGAGCAGTTCTTC.

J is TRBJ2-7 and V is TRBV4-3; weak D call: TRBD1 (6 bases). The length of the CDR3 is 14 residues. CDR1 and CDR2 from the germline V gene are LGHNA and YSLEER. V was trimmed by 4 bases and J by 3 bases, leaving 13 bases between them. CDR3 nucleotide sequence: TGCGCCAGCAGCCCCGCCAACAGGGACTACGAGCAGTACTTC. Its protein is CASSPANRDYEQYF.

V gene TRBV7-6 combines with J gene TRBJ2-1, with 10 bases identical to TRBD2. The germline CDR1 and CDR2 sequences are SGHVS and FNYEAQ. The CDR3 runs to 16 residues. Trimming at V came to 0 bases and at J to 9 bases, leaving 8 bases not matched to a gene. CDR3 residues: CASSLAASGSGGEQFF. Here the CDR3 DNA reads TGTGCCAGCAGCTTAGCGGCTAGCGGGAGTGGGGGTGAGCAGTTCTTC.

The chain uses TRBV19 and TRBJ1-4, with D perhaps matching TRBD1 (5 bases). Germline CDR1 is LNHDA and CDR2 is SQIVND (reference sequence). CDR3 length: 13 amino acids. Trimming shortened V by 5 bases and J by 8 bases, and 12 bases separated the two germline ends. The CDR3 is CASSPGTVEKLFF. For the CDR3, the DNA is TGTGCCAGTAGTCCAGGGACTGTAGAAAAACTGTTTTTT.

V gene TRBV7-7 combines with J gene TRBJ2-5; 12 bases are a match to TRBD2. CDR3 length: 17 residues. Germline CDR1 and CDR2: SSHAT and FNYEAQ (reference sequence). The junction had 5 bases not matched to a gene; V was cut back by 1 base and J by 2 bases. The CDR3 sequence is CASSLGETSGGQETQYF. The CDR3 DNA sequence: TGTGCCAGCAGCTTAGGGGAGACTAGCGGGGGACAAGAGACCCAGTACTTC.

The CDR3 coding sequence is TGTGCCAGCAGCCCGCGGACTAGCGGGGGAAACAATGAGCAGTTCTTC. Its translation is CASSPRTSGGNNEQFF. The V gene is TRBV9, the J gene TRBJ2-1; 13 nucleotides match TRBD2. Germline CDR1 SGDLS, CDR2 YYNGEE. The CDR3 runs 16 residues. V was pared by 4 bases and J by 5 bases, with 6 bases of the junction left unmatched.

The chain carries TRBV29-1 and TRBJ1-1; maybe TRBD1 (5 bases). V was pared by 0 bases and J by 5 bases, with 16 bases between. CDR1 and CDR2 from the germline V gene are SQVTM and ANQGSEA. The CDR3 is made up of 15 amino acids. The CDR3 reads CSVEDRLAGGTEAFF. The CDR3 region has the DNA TGCAGCGTTGAAGATCGTCTTGCGGGGGGGACTGAAGCTTTCTTT. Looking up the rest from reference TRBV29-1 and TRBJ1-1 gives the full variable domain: SAVISQKPSRDICQRGTSLTIQCQVDSQVTMMFWYRQQPGQSLTLIATANQGSEATYESGFVIDKFPISRPNLTFSTLTVSNMSPEDSSIYLCSVEDRLAGGTEAFFGQGTRLTVV.

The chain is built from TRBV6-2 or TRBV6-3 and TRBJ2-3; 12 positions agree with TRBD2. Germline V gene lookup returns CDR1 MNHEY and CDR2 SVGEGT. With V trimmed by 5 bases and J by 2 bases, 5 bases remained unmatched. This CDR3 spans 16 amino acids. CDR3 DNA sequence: TGTGCCAGCAGTCACAGGACTAGCGGGGTCACAGATACGCAGTATTTT. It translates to CASSHRTSGVTDTQYF.

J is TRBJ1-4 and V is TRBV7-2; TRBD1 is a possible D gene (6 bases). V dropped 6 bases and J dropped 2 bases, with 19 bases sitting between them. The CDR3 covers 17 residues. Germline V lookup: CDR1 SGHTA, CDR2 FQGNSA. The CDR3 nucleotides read TGTGCCAGCAGTTTAAACCCCCAGGGGAGTACTAATGAAAAACTGTTTTTT. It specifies CASSLNPQGSTNEKLFF.

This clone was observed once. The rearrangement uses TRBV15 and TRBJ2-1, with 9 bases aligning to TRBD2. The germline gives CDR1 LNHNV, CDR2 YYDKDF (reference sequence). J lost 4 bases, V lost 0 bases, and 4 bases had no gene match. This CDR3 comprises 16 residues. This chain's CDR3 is CATSRDQGLAYNEQFF. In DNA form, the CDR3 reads TGTGCCACCAGCAGAGATCAGGGACTAGCATACAATGAGCAGTTCTTC.